Each of the 24 T cell receptor beta chains below was sequenced from the same sample in a study of T cell responses to AZD1222 COVID-19 vaccine. Data came from immunoSEQ multiplex PCR; TCRdb stores just in-frame clones and leaves some out. The repertoire holds some 130,000 clones, with around 84% as singletons. The specimen comprised peripheral blood, sampled on day 0 of AZD1222 vaccination. The receptor set was obtained from an adult in good health.

The table lists this clone with a few counts. The chain combines TRBV5-6 with TRBJ2-7; D gene unclear. Trimming pared 0 bases from V and 1 base from J, leaving 5 bases between. Germline V gene data show CDR1 as SGHDT and CDR2 as YYEEEE. CDR3 size: 13 residues. DNA for the CDR3: TGTGCCAGCAGCTTGGGAAGATCCTACGAGCAGTACTTC. It yields the protein CASSLGRSYEQYF.

V is TRBV24-1 and J is TRBJ2-1; TRBD1 aligns across 7 bases. The germline gives CDR1 KGHDR, CDR2 SFDVKD. This CDR3 is 16 amino acids long. The trim removed 4 bases at V and 7 bases at J, leaving 12 bases unmatched. Written as DNA, the CDR3 is TGTGCCACCAGTGACCCCGGACAGGCGCATATGAATGAGCAGTTCTTC. Amino acid sequence: CATSDPGQAHMNEQFF.

This chain joins TRBV19 and TRBJ1-1; D perhaps matches TRBD1 (6 bases). CDR3 length: 13 residues. Germline values: CDR1 LNHDA, CDR2 SQIVND (reference sequence). Trimming stripped 5 bases from V and 6 bases from J, with 13 bases between. The DNA of the CDR3 is TGTGCCAGTAGTCGGACAGTCAGTGCTGAAGCTTTCTTT. It yields the protein CASSRTVSAEAFF.

V usage is TRBV28 and J usage is TRBJ1-5; D remains unclear. V lost 2 bases and J 4 bases, leaving 3 bases between the germline ends. CDR1 and CDR2 from the germline V gene are MDHEN and SYDVKM. There are 12 residues in the CDR3. The DNA for the CDR3 is TGTGCCAGCAGTTTAAAGAATCAGCCCCAGCATTTT. Its protein is CASSLKNQPQHF.

The chain's CDR3 is CASSSRQGANVLTF. The CDR3 DNA reads TGTGCCAGCAGCTCTCGACAGGGAGCCAACGTCCTGACTTTC. The V and J genes are TRBV5-6 and TRBJ2-6; 7 bases match TRBD1. Germline lookup yields CDR1 SGHDT and CDR2 YYEEEE. This CDR3 contains 14 residues. The J segment lost 7 bases and the V segment lost 3 bases, leaving 4 bases of the junction unmatched.

J is TRBJ2-7 and V is TRBV30; D gene ambiguous. V was pared by 2 bases and J by 3 bases, with 8 bases between. The CDR3 runs to 12 residues. Germline V CDR1 and CDR2: GTSNPN, SVGIG (reference sequence). CDR3 loop: CAWSRDLYEQYF. The CDR3 DNA reads as TGTGCCTGGAGTAGAGACCTCTACGAGCAGTACTTC. The full variable domain, with the rest looked up from reference TRBV30 and TRBJ2-7, is SQTIHQWPATLVQPVGSPLSLECTVEGTSNPNLYWYRQAAGRGLQLLFYSVGIGQISSEVPQNLSASRPQDRQFILSSKKLLLSDSGFYLCAWSRDLYEQYFGPGTRLTVT.

This clone was found a few times. This sequence joins TRBV2 and TRBJ1-2; D uncertain. The CDR3 consists of 16 residues. The V gene lost 7 bases and the J gene lost 0 bases, with 18 bases spanning the gap. Germline values: CDR1 SNHLY, CDR2 FYNNEI. The CDR3 DNA sequence: TGTGCCAGCATGAAGGAGTTCATAACATCTAACTATGGCTACACCTTC. Translated, it gives CASMKEFITSNYGYTF.

The V call is TRBV6-6, the J call TRBJ2-3, with TRBD2 identical over 10 bases. The CDR3 sequence is 16 residues long. In germline, CDR1 is MNHNY, CDR2 SVGAGI (reference sequence). J gave up 4 bases and V 3 bases, and 7 bases lay outside the gene matches. CDR3 coding DNA: TGTGCCAGCAGTTATTCCAGCGGGGGGGCATCAGATACGCAGTATTTT. As protein: CASSYSSGGASDTQYF.

The genes are TRBV11-1 and TRBJ1-2, with 11 bases identical to TRBD1. The CDR3 contains 15 residues. CDR1 and CDR2 (germline): SGHAT, FQDESV (reference sequence). The V and J ends lost 4 bases and 3 bases, in that order; junction bases with no gene match: 4. Here the CDR3 reads CASSSDRGRDYGYTF. The CDR3 region has the DNA TGTGCCAGCAGCTCGGACAGGGGGCGCGACTATGGCTACACCTTC.

The sample holds a few counts of this clone. The chain is built from TRBV11-2 and TRBJ2-2; D call uncertain. Germline CDR1 is SGHAT and CDR2 is FQNNGV. The CDR3 has 16 amino acids. Trimming left V 5 bases short and J 4 bases short, with 17 bases between. The DNA of the CDR3 is TGTGCCAGCAGCCGTCTGGGGTCGCGGAGCACCGGGGAGCTGTTTTTT. It codes for CASSRLGSRSTGELFF.

This chain connects TRBV27 to TRBJ1-5; D gene uncertain. From germline, CDR1 is MNHEY and CDR2 SMNVEV (reference sequence). CDR3 length: 12 amino acids. The V and J ends lost 5 bases and 4 bases respectively, with 6 bases between them. The CDR3, as DNA: TGTGCCAGCAGTGACCCTAATCAGCCCCAGCATTTT. Translation gives CASSDPNQPQHF.

The CDR3 nucleotides read TGTGCCAGCACCCTATTACCTGGGGGGGATGAAAAACTGTTTTTT. Its protein product is CASTLLPGGDEKLFF. The chain carries TRBV11-2 and TRBJ1-4; weak D call: TRBD1 (5 bases). V was trimmed by 7 bases and J by 6 bases, leaving 18 bases between them. Germline V gene data show CDR1 as SGHAT and CDR2 as FQNNGV. CDR3 length: 15 amino acids.

The chain uses TRBV18 and TRBJ2-7; D possibly corresponds to TRBD2 (7 bases). V dropped 1 base and J dropped 7 bases, with 17 bases sitting between them. Germline CDR1 and CDR2: KGHSH and LQKENI. This CDR3 contains 15 residues. The CDR3 DNA reads as TGTGCCAGCTCACCACTTCAGGCGGAGGGGGGGGAGCAGTACTTC. Protein product: CASSPLQAEGGEQYF.

This clone was seen more than once but under ten times. The V and J genes are TRBV2 and TRBJ2-7; maybe TRBD2 (6 bases). The CDR3 sequence is 14 residues long. V was clipped by 5 bases and J by 0 bases, with 11 bases between them. The germline V gene has CDR1 SNHLY and CDR2 FYNNEI. The CDR3 bases are TGTGCCAGCAGTCTCGCCGGGAGCTCCTACGAGCAGTACTTC. Its protein is CASSLAGSSYEQYF.

The chain employs TRBV6-6 and TRBJ1-6; 7 nucleotides agree with TRBD1. V shed 0 bases, J shed 5 bases, and the junction held 4 bases outside the gene matches. Germline CDR1 and CDR2: MNHNY and SVGAGI (reference sequence). The length of the CDR3 is 16 residues. In DNA, the CDR3 is TGTGCCAGCAGTTACTCAGGCAGGGGGAATAATTCACCCCTCCACTTT. It is translated as CASSYSGRGNNSPLHF.

V is TRBV13 and J is TRBJ2-4; no clear D gene. This CDR3 contains 16 residues. V was shortened by 5 bases and J by 1 base, with 15 bases between the two germline ends. Germline V gene sequence: CDR1 PRHDT, CDR2 FYEKMQ (reference sequence). For the CDR3, the DNA is TGTGCCAGCAGCCTCGAGGCGGTAGGGGCCAAAAACATTCAGTACTTC. This translates into CASSLEAVGAKNIQYF.

The rearrangement links TRBV5-1 to TRBJ1-1; D is undetermined. The CDR3 sequence is 14 residues long. The V end was cut by 4 bases, the J end by 0 bases, with 10 bases between. Germline assignment: CDR1 SGHRS and CDR2 YFSETQ. The CDR3 is CASSLDLMNTEAFF. CDR3 DNA: TGCGCCAGCAGCCTGGACCTCATGAACACTGAAGCTTTCTTT. Filled out from reference TRBV5-1 and TRBJ1-1, the complete variable domain reads KAGVTQTPRYLIKTRGQQVTLSCSPISGHRSVSWYQQTPGQGLQFLFEYFSETQRNKGNFPGRFSGRQFSNSRSEMNVSTLELGDSALYLCASSLDLMNTEAFFGQGTRLTVV.

The chain employs TRBV4-2 and TRBJ2-7, with a possible D match to TRBD1 (7 bases). The CDR3 has 15 amino acids. The V end lost 0 bases, the J end lost 4 bases, and 13 bases lay between the germline ends. Germline V CDR1 and CDR2: LGHNA, YNFKEQ. The CDR3 coding sequence is TGTGCCAGCAGCCAAGAAACAGGGGAGGAGTACGAGCAGTACTTC. The encoded protein is CASSQETGEEYEQYF.

CDR3: CASKPSGNEKLFF. The CDR3 DNA sequence: TGTGCCAGTAAACCCTCTGGAAATGAAAAACTGTTTTTT. The V and J genes are TRBV28 and TRBJ1-4; D ambiguous. CDR3 length: 13 amino acids. V was shortened by 9 bases and J by 5 bases, with 13 bases between the two germline ends. CDR1 and CDR2 from the germline V gene are MDHEN and SYDVKM. The whole variable domain, remainder taken from reference TRBV28 and TRBJ1-4, is DVKVTQSSRYLVKRTGEKVFLECVQDMDHENMFWYRQDPGLGLRLIYFSYDVKMKEKGDIPEGYSVSREKKERFSLILESASTNQTSMYLCASKPSGNEKLFFGSGTQLSVL.

This chain joins TRBV2 and TRBJ1-6, with D possibly matching TRBD1 (5 bases). Germline V gene sequence: CDR1 SNHLY, CDR2 FYNNEI. The CDR3 extends over 14 amino acids. The V and J ends lost 7 bases and 10 bases respectively, with 17 bases between them. CDR3 amino acids: CASTTQGERSPLHF. CDR3 DNA sequence: TGTGCCAGCACCACGCAGGGAGAGCGGTCACCCCTCCACTTT.

CDR3 DNA: TGTGCCAGTAGTATATGGGGACGGGCCGAAGCTTTCTTT. It yields the protein CASSIWGRAEAFF. The chain couples TRBV19 to TRBJ1-1; D might be TRBD1 (5 bases). This CDR3 contains 13 residues. The V end lost 2 bases, the J end lost 8 bases, and 12 bases lay between the germline ends. Germline V lookup: CDR1 LNHDA, CDR2 SQIVND (reference sequence).

V and J are TRBV4-1 and TRBJ2-7; TRBD1 aligns across 9 bases. The CDR3 has 16 amino acids. Unmatched junction bases numbered 10, after V lost 2 bases and J lost 5 bases. CDR1 and CDR2 (germline): MGHRA, YSYEKL. The chain's CDR3 is CASSQPPGTGIHEQYF. CDR3 sequence (DNA): TGCGCCAGCAGCCAACCTCCCGGGACAGGGATCCACGAGCAGTACTTC.

The chain recombines TRBV10-3 with TRBJ1-6; 9 nucleotides align to TRBD1. V shed 10 bases and J 8 bases; nucleotides not matched to a gene: 9. The CDR3 consists of 14 residues. Germline values: CDR1 ENHRY, CDR2 SYGVKD. The CDR3 loop reads CATRDRVNDSPLHF. The CDR3 coding sequence is TGTGCCACCAGGGACAGGGTTAATGATTCACCCCTCCACTTT.

The genes are TRBV27 and TRBJ1-6; D gene ambiguous. CDR3 length: 16 residues. Germline values: CDR1 MNHEY, CDR2 SMNVEV (reference sequence). V was shortened by 0 bases and J by 7 bases, with 13 bases between the two germline ends. The chain's CDR3 is CASSLSSWTENSPLHF. In DNA form, the CDR3 reads TGTGCCAGCAGTTTATCGAGTTGGACGGAGAATTCACCCCTCCACTTT.